This is a list of T cell receptor beta chains from one sample in a study of blood T cell repertoires in COVID-19. Produced via immunoSEQ multiplex PCR; TCRdb's table is partial and in-frame only. Found here are 400,000 to 500,000 clones, 88% of them singletons; the top ten hold about 1.5%. The source material was PBMCs or T cells enriched from blood (not recorded which). The receptor source for this set is a woman under 30 who had been exposed to COVID-19. The CDR3 runs from the conserved cysteine through the conserved F or W. A D gene is named only where the DNA matches it firmly. For some rows the clone size is stated as once, few or many, or as a class when expanded; others skip it.

TRBJ2-7,TRBV14,TRBD2,-,TGTGCCAGCAGCCAACCTCGGACTAGCGGGATCATCAACGAGCAGTACTTC,CASSQPRTSGIINEQYF
TRBJ2-1,TRBV19,-,-,TGTGCCAGTAGTATAGTCGACGGGGGAATAGATGAGCAGTTCTTC,CASSIVDGGIDEQFF
TRBJ1-2,TRBV2,-,-,TGTGCCAGCAGTGGATCAGGGCTTGAGGGCTACACCTTC,CASSGSGLEGYTF
TRBJ2-7,TRBV4-1,TRBD2,few,TGCGCCAGCAGCCACCCCGGGGGGGTGGTGGGTGGCGAGCAGTACTTC,CASSHPGGVVGGEQYF
TRBJ1-2,TRBV7-9,-,once,TGTGCCAGCAGCTTAGACAGATACTATGGCTACACCTTC,CASSLDRYYGYTF
TRBJ2-2,TRBV24-1,-,-,TGTGCCACCAGTGACATCCAAGGGACTTTGAACACCGGGGAGCTGTTTTTT,CATSDIQGTLNTGELFF
TRBJ2-3,TRBV30,TRBD2,-,TGTGCCTGGAGTGTAGGGGTTCTAGCGGGGATGGTAGATACGCAGTATTTT,CAWSVGVLAGMVDTQYF
TRBJ2-7,TRBV5-4,TRBD2,-,TGTGCCAGCAGCTTCGAGCGGGAGGGACCCTACGAGCAGTACTTC,CASSFEREGPYEQYF
TRBJ2-1,TRBV28,TRBD2,-,TGTGCCAGCAGTTCCCCGGGCGGGAGGACCTACAATGAGCAGTTCTTC,CASSSPGGRTYNEQFF
TRBJ2-2,TRBV27,TRBD2,few,TGTGCCAGCAGAGACGGGACTAGCGTGAGCGGGGAGCTGTTTTTT,CASRDGTSVSGELFF
TRBJ2-1,TRBV18,-,-,TGTGCCAGCTCACCTGGGGGGGGCCCCTTGAATGAGCAGTTCTTC,CASSPGGGPLNEQFF
TRBJ2-1,TRBV5-5,TRBD2,-,TGTGCCAGCAGCTTTTGGGGGGGCAATGAGCAGTTCTTC,CASSFWGGNEQFF
TRBJ1-6,TRBV6-2/TRBV6-3,TRBD1,-,TGTGCCAGCAGTTACGGCGGACAGGGTGTTTCACCCCTCCACTTT,CASSYGGQGVSPLHF